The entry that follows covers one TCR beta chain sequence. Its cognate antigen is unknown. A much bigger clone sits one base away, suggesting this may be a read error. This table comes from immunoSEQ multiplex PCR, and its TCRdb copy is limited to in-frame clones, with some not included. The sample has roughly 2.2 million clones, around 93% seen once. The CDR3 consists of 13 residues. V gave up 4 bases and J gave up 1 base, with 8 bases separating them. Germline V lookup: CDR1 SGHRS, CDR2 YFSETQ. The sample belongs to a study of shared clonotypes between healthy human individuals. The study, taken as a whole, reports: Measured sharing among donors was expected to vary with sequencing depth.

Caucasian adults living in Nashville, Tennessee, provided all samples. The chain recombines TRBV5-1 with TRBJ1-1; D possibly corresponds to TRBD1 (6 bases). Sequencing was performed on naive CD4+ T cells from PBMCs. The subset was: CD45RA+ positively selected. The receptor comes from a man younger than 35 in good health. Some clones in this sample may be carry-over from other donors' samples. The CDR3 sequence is CASSMTGNTEAFF. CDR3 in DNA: TGCGCCAGCAGCATGACAGGGAACACTGAAGCTTTCTTT.